This T cell receptor beta chain emerged from a study of T cell changes during pregnancy in multiple sclerosis. V trimming: 6 bases; J trimming: 0 bases; junction bases outside the gene matches: 5. Per the germline V gene, CDR1 is SNHLY and CDR2 is FYNNEI. This CDR3 region has 16 residues. Generated by immunoSEQ multiplex PCR, the TCRdb table keeps only in-frame clones and is missing some. Of about 36,000 clones in the sample, 80% to 95% were seen once. The material sequenced was CD4+ T cells from peripheral blood mononuclear cells, taken in the third trimester of pregnancy. V and J are TRBV2 and TRBJ1-1; 12 bases are shared with TRBD1. This clonotype was sampled from a female donor in good health, enrolled as a control in a pregnancy study. CDR3 amino acids: CASRGQGASVNTEAFF. The CDR3 DNA reads TGTGCCAGCAGGGGACAGGGGGCATCAGTGAACACTGAAGCTTTCTTT.